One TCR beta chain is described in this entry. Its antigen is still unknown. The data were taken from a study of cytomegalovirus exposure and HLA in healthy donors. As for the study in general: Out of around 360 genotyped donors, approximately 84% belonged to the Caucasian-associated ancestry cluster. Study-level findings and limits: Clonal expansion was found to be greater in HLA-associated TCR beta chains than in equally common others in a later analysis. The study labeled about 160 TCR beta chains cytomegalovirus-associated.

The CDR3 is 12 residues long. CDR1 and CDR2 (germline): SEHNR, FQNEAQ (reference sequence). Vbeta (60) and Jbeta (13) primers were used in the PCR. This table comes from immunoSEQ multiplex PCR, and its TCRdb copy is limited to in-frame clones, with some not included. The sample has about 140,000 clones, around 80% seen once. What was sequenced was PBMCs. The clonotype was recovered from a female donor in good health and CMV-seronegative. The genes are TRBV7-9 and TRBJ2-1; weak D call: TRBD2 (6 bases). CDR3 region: CSGGRTYNEQFF. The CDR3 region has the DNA TGTTCCGGGGGACGAACCTACAATGAGCAGTTCTTC.